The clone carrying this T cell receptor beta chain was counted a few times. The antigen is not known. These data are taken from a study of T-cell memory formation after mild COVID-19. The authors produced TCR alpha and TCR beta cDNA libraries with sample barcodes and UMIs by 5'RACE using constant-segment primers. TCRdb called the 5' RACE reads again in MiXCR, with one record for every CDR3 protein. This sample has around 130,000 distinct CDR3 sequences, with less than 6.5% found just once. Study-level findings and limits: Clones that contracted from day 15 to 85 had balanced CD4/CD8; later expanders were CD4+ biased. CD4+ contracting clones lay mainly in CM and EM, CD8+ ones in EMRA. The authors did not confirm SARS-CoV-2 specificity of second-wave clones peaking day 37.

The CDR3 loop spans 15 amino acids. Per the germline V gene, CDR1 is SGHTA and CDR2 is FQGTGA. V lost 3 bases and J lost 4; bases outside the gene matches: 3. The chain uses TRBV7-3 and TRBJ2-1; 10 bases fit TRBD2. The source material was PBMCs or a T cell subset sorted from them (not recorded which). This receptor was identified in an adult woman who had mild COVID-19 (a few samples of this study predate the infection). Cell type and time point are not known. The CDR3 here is CASSFGTSAYNEQFF. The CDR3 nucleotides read TGTGCCAGCAGCTTTGGGACTAGCGCATACAATGAGCAGTTCTTC.